This T cell receptor beta chain came from a study of OX40 agonist ivuxolimab in advanced cancers. For the wider study: Ivuxolimab, which targeted the costimulatory receptor OX40 (CD134), was an agonistic, fully human IgG2 monoclonal antibody. Intravenous ivuxolimab was administered to patients every 2 weeks at six dose levels: 0.01, 0.1, 0.3, 1.5, 3 and 10 mg/kg. Of the 50 to 55 dose-escalation patients, hepatocellular carcinoma was present in around 20, melanoma in roughly 15, renal cell carcinoma in 9 and head and neck cancer in 9. In the dose-escalation cohort, 70% to 85% of patients were male, and the mean age was 60 years with a range of about 20 to 80. Prior anti-PD-1, anti-PD-L1 or anti-CTLA-4 therapy was permitted, and 30% to 50% of dose-escalation patients had received checkpoint inhibitors. Partial responses were achieved by three dose-escalation patients, of whom one had hepatocellular carcinoma and two had cutaneous melanoma. Peripheral TCRbeta sequencing was intended to test whether TCR sequence diversity was altered and clonal T-cell expansion was caused by ivuxolimab. The paper reports the monotherapy dose-escalation portion (N of about 50 patients) of the phase I ivuxolimab trial. Overall study results and their limits: In partial responders in the 0.1-3.0 mg/kg groups, normalized peripheral clonal expansion was found to be among the lowest, especially among CD8+ T cells. Low levels of normalized T-cell clonal expansion were also seen in some patients who did not respond. After ivuxolimab, CD8+ T cells had more expanded clones than CD4+ T cells on average. Antigen specificity was not determined for the clonally expanded peripheral T cells. Clonal expansion of both CD4+ and CD8+ blood T cells was observed from baseline to week 6 at doses 0.1 to 3.0 mg/kg.

The trial excluded patients who had a history of autoimmune disease or were on systemic immunosuppression. Peripheral blood for TCR sequencing was drawn from every dose cohort at baseline, at cycle 4 day 1 and at cycle 7 day 1. Samples were obtained from an open-label, multicenter, first-in-human phase I dose-escalation trial of ivuxolimab. Adults with locally advanced or metastatic head and neck squamous cell, hepatocellular, melanoma or renal cell carcinoma were enrolled in the trial. CD4+ and CD8+ T cells were sorted separately from peripheral blood before TCR sequencing. Genomic DNA was isolated from the sorted cells so that the TCRbeta CDR3 region could be sequenced. The immunoSEQ Assay was used for sequencing of TCRbeta CDR3 regions. In its TCRdb copy, this immuneACCESS table keeps in-frame sequences only and misses some clones. Where compared with another copy, unresolved V genes explain less than half of these, and the others have no known cause. This sample holds 100,000 or so clones; 85% to 90% were observed only once. The leading ten clones occupy around 1.8% of the sample.

The germline V gene provides CDR1 ENHRY and CDR2 SYGVKD. V is reduced by 10 bases and J by 8 bases, leaving a spacing of 18 bases between them. CDR3 length: 13 amino acids, cysteine to phenylalanine. Only CDR3 DNA remains: 39 bases, in frame from the first base. This clone has just a few counts. No antigen is known for it. It has no much larger one-base neighbor in the sample; base qualities were not kept. The clonotype originates from an adult with an advanced solid tumor such as melanoma, head and neck, liver or kidney cancer. This chain joins TRBV10-3 to TRBJ2-1, with no reliable assignment of the D segment. The sample in question was CD4+ or CD8+ T cells sorted from blood, obtained in a trial of the OX40 agonist ivuxolimab. CDR3 sequence: CATLGSILDEQFF. The nucleotides read TGTGCCACCTTGGGTAGTATACTCGATGAGCAGTTCTTC.